This entry concerns a single T cell receptor beta chain. TCRdb passed the 5' RACE reads through MiXCR, listing each CDR3 protein once. The profile shows 450,000 to 550,000 distinct CDR3 sequences, 21% of them singletons. This sample was included in a study of T cells after yellow fever vaccination. In germline, CDR1 is MGHRA, CDR2 YSYEKL. The CDR3 loop spans 17 amino acids. V was trimmed by 1 base and J by 0 bases, leaving 13 bases between them. The chain links TRBV4-1 to TRBJ2-1; no definite D call. This specimen consisted of PBMCs, obtained roughly 20 days after the first yellow fever vaccination. The origin of this receptor is a young man who received the YFV17D yellow fever vaccine. For the CDR3, the DNA is TGCGCCAGCAGCCAAGGTGCTGGCTCGAGCTCCTACAATGAGCAGTTCTTC. Amino acids: CASSQGAGSSSYNEQFF.